The source of this T cell receptor beta chain is a study of blood T cell repertoires in COVID-19. This CDR3 region has 12 residues. Per germline, CDR1 MNHEY and CDR2 SVGAGI. Deletions cut 6 bases from V and 14 bases from J, with 14 bases between. Clones were read by immunoSEQ multiplex PCR, and TCRdb kept only the in-frame ones, dropping some. The sample shows fewer than 400,000 clones, 80% to 90% of them seen only once. This study enrolled people aged roughly 18 to 89 from around 25 US geographic areas. Grouping used clinical history reported by participants in a survey and questionnaire. This clonotype was obtained from a man aged 25 to 40 who had recovered from COVID-19. Sample: PBMCs or T cells enriched from blood (not recorded which). The J gene is TRBJ1-6, the V gene TRBV6-5; no definite D call. CDR3 sequence: CASSSRFRSLHF. The CDR3 DNA reads as TGTGCCAGCAGCTCCAGGTTTAGGTCCCTCCACTTT.